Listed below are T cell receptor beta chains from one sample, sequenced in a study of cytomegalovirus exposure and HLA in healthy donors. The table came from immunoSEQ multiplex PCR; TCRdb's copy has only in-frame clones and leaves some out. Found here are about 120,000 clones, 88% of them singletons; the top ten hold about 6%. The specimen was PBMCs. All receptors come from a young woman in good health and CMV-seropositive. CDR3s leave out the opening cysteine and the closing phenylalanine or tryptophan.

ASSAPGSPLH,TRBV6-1,TRBJ1-6,10
ASSFSGRAPSGANVLT,TRBV7-2,TRBJ2-6,16
ASSSGQGTSYEQY,TRBV7-9,TRBJ2-7,13
ASSMGQGANEAF,TRBV19,TRBJ1-1,12
ASSLGGQGYYGYT,TRBV13,TRBJ1-2,13
ASSSKAGANYGYT,TRBV5-4,TRBJ1-2,13
ATDRGRGSNQPQH,TRBV15,TRBJ1-5,13
ASSYSVGSSYEQY,TRBV6-5,TRBJ2-7,13
ASSLEAGHAF,TRBV5-6,TRBJ1-1,10
ASRRRIRDTEAF,TRBV11-2,TRBJ1-1,12
ASSYSVGSNQPQH,TRBV6-5,TRBJ1-5,13
ASSPTTLGGESGNTIY,TRBV18,TRBJ1-3,16
ASSILAGATYEQY,TRBV5-1,TRBJ2-7,13
ASSSLNEQF,TRBV13,TRBJ2-1,9
ASSSLGGRSYANTGELF,TRBV2,TRBJ2-2,17
ASSLRWGGADTEAF,TRBV7-9,TRBJ1-1,14
ASSLSSFKTNYGYT,TRBV5-6,TRBJ1-2,14
ASSLQMNTEAF,TRBV5-4,TRBJ1-1,11
ASSLFRGEQY,TRBV7-8,TRBJ2-7,10
ASSPGHYNEQF,TRBV5-1,TRBJ2-1,11
ALSPGLAFTGELF,TRBV30,TRBJ2-2,13